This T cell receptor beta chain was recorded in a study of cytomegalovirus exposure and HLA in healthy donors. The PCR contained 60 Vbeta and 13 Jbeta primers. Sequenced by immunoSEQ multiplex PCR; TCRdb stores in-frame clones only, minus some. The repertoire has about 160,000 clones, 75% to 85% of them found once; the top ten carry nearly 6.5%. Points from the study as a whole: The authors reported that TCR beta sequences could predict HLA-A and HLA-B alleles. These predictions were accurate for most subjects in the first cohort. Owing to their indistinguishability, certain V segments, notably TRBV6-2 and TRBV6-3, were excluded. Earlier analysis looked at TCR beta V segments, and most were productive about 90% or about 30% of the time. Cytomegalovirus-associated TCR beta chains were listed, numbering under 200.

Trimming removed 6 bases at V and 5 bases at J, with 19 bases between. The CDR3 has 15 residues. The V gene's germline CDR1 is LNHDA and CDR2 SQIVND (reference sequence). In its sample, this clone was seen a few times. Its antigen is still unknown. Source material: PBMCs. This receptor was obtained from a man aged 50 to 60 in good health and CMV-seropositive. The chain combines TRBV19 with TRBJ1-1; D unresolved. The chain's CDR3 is CASSLGTEGITEAFF. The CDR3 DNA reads TGTGCCAGTAGCTTAGGCACCGAGGGTATTACTGAAGCTTTCTTT.